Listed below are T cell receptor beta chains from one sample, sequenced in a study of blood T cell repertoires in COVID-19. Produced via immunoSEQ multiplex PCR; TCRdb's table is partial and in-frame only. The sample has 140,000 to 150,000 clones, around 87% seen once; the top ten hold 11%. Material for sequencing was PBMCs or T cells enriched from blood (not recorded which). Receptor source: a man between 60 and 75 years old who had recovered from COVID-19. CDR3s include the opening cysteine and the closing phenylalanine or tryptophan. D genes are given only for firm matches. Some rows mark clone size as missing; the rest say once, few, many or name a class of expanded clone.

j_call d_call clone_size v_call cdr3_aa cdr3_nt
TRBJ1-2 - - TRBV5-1 CASSTTGGELYRYGYTF TGCGCCAGCAGCACGACGGGGGGCGAGCTTTACCGCTATGGCTACACCTTC
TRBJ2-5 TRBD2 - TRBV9 CASSVDSGGPMETQYF TGTGCCAGCAGCGTAGATAGCGGGGGGCCTATGGAGACCCAGTACTTC
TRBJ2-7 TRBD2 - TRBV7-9 CASSLWASGGAGSSYEQYF TGTGCCAGCAGCTTATGGGCTAGCGGGGGGGCTGGCAGCTCCTACGAGCAGTACTTC
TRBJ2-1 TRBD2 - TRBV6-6 CASSYWGLAGNNEQFF TGTGCCAGCAGTTACTGGGGACTAGCGGGCAACAATGAGCAGTTCTTC
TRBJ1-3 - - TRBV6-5 CASSYIRSGNTIYF TGTGCCAGCAGTTACATCCGCTCTGGAAACACCATATATTTT
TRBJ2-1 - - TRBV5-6 CASSLGRVGEQFF TGTGCCAGCAGCTTGGGCAGGGTGGGTGAGCAGTTCTTC
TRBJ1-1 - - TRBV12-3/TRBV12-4 CASSPLEGLEAFF TGTGCCAGCAGTCCACTGGAGGGACTTGAAGCTTTCTTT
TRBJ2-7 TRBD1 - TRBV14 CASSPLTRDRGNEQYF TGTGCCAGCAGCCCCCTTACCCGGGACAGGGGGAACGAGCAGTACTTC
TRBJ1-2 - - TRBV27 CASGEQGRHYGYTF TGTGCCAGCGGAGAACAGGGCAGGCACTATGGCTACACCTTC
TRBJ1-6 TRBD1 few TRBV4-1 CASSRTGTGGSYNSPLHF TGCGCCAGCAGCCGGACCGGGACAGGGGGTTCCTATAATTCACCCCTCCACTTT
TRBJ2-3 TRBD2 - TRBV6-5 CASRIAGTDTQYF TGTGCCAGCAGGATAGCGGGGACAGATACGCAGTATTTT
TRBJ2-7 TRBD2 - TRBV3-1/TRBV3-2 CASSQAGGNYEQYF TGTGCCAGCAGCCAAGCGGGAGGTAACTACGAGCAGTACTTC
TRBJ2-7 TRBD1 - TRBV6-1 CASSPGTGFTYEQYF TGTGCCAGCAGTCCCGGGACAGGATTTACCTACGAGCAGTACTTC
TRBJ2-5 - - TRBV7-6 CASSLAVSRQETQYF TGTGCCAGCAGCTTAGCGGTCTCTAGGCAAGAGACCCAGTACTTC
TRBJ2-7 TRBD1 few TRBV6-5 CASAPGQSSYEQYF TGTGCCAGCGCCCCGGGACAGAGCTCCTACGAGCAGTACTTC
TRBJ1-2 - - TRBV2 CASSEDSYGYTF TGTGCCAGCAGTGAAGACAGCTATGGCTACACCTTC
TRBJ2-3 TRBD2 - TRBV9 CASSVGLASTDTQYF TGTGCCAGCAGCGTAGGACTAGCCTCCACAGATACGCAGTATTTT
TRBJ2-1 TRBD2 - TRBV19 CASSALAGGNEQFF TGTGCCAGTAGTGCCCTAGCGGGAGGTAATGAGCAGTTCTTC
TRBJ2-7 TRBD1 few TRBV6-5 CASSLRGPYEQYF TGTGCCAGCAGCCTCAGGGGGCCATACGAGCAGTACTTC
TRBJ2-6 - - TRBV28 CASSLGGLLSGANVLTF TGTGCCAGCAGTCTGGGGGGGCTATTGTCTGGGGCCAACGTCCTGACTTTC
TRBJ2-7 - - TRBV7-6 CASSLARGLEQYF TGTGCCAGCAGCTTAGCGCGAGGTCTCGAGCAGTACTTC
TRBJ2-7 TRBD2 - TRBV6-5 CASSPLAARLEQYF TGTGCCAGCAGTCCCCTAGCGGCACGCTTGGAGCAGTACTTC
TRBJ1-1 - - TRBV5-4 CASSFGLWDTEAFF TGTGCCAGCAGCTTTGGGCTTTGGGACACTGAAGCTTTCTTT
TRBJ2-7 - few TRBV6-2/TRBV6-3 CASSWAEYEQYF TGTGCCAGCAGTTGGGCAGAGTACGAGCAGTACTTC
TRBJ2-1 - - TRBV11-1 CASSLASRADNEQFF TGTGCCAGCAGCTTAGCGAGCAGGGCTGACAATGAGCAGTTCTTC
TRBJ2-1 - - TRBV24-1 CATRGGAGNEQFF TGTGCCACCAGGGGGGGGGCAGGGAATGAGCAGTTCTTC
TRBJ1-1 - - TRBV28 CASTRSGLNTEAFF TGTGCCAGCACCCGGTCAGGCTTGAACACTGAAGCTTTCTTT
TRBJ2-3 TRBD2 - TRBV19 CASSITSGGPDTQYF TGTGCCAGTAGTATCACTAGCGGGGGGCCAGATACGCAGTATTTT
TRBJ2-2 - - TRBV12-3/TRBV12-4 CASTPLVTGELFF TGTGCCAGCACCCCACTAGTAACCGGGGAGCTGTTTTTT
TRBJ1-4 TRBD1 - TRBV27 CASSLGFGTANEKLFF TGTGCCAGCAGTTTAGGTTTCGGGACAGCTAATGAAAAACTGTTTTTT
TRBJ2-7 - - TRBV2 CASRRTWQDYEQYF TGTGCCTCCCGAAGAACGTGGCAGGACTACGAGCAGTACTTC
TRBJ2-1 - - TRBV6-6 CASIGSYNEQFF TGTGCCAGCATTGGGAGTTACAATGAGCAGTTCTTC
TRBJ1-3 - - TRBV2 CASSGPGNTIYF TGTGCCAGCTCAGGGCCAGGAAACACCATATATTTT
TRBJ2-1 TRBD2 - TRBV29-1 CSGKLAASSSYNEQFF TGCAGCGGGAAACTAGCGGCCTCTAGCTCCTACAATGAGCAGTTCTTC
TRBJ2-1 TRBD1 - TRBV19 CASSAGQGYVNEQFF TGTGCCAGTAGTGCGGGACAGGGGTATGTCAATGAGCAGTTCTTC
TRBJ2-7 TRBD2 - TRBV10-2 CASSALAGTTYEQYF TGCGCCAGCAGTGCTCTAGCGGGAACTACCTACGAGCAGTACTTC
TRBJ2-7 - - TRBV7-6 CASSSDYEQYF TGTGCCAGCAGCAGCGATTACGAGCAGTACTTC
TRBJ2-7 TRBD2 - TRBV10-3 CAISNPSGGAQEQYF TGTGCCATCTCGAACCCTAGCGGGGGGGCGCAGGAGCAGTACTTC
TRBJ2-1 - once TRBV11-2 CASSWDTLNNEQFF TGTGCCAGCAGCTGGGACACGTTAAACAATGAGCAGTTCTTC
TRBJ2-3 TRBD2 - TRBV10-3 CAINGLETDTQYF TGTGCCATCAATGGACTAGAGACAGATACGCAGTATTTT
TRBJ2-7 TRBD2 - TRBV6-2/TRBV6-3 CASSYSGPGLAGQQYF TGTGCCAGCAGTTACTCGGGACCGGGACTAGCGGGCCAGCAGTACTTC
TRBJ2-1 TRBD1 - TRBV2 CASSEVGSGRGLGEQFF TGTGCCAGCAGTGAAGTCGGGTCGGGCAGGGGGCTGGGTGAGCAGTTCTTC
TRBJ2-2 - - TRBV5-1 CASSFTGTTNTGELFF TGCGCCAGCAGCTTTACCGGGACAACGAACACCGGGGAGCTGTTTTTT
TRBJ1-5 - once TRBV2 CASKQNSNQPQHF TGTGCCAGCAAACAGAATAGCAATCAGCCCCAGCATTTT
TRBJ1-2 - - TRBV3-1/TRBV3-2 CASSQDWAANYGYTF TGTGCCAGCAGCCAAGACTGGGCAGCTAACTATGGCTACACCTTC
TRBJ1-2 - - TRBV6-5 CASSRTTGILGGYTF TGTGCCAGCAGTCGCACGACAGGAATATTGGGCGGCTACACCTTC
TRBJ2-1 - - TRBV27 CASSFLVTNEQFF TGTGCCAGCAGTTTCCTAGTCACGAATGAGCAGTTCTTC
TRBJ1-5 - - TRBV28 CASSTPLGHRSNQPQHF TGTGCCAGCAGTACCCCCCTGGGACACCGTAGCAATCAGCCCCAGCATTTT
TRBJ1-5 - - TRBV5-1 CASSLVPGESQPQHF TGCGCCAGCAGCTTGGTTCCAGGGGAGAGTCAGCCCCAGCATTTT
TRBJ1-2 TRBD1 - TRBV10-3 CASGQGANYGYTF TGTGCCTCCGGACAGGGGGCTAACTATGGCTACACCTTC
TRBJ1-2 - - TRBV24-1 CATSDSRVGYTF TGTGCCACCAGTGACTCCAGGGTAGGCTACACCTTC
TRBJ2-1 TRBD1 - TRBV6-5 CASHGYRGVYNEQFF TGTGCCAGCCATGGATACAGGGGAGTGTACAATGAGCAGTTCTTC
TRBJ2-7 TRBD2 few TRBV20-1 CSASGLAGGPGDEQYF TGCAGTGCTAGTGGGCTAGCGGGAGGTCCCGGGGACGAGCAGTACTTC